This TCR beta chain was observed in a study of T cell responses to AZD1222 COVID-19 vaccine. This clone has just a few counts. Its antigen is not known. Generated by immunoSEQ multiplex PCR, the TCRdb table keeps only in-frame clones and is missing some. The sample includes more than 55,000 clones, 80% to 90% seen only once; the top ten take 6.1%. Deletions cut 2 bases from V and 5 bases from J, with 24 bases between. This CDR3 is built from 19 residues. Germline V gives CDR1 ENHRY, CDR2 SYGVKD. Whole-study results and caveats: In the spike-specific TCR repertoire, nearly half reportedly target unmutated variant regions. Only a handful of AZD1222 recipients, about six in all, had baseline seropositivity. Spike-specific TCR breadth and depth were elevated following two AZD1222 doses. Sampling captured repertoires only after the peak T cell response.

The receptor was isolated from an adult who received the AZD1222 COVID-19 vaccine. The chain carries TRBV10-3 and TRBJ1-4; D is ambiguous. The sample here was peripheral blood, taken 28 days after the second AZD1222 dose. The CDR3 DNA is TGTGCCATCAGTGAGGGTCGGTTGAGGTCTCCCGGATTCAATGAAAAACTGTTTTTT. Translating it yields CAISEGRLRSPGFNEKLFF.